A single sample is the source of the 6 T cell receptor beta chains below, sequenced in a study of blood T cell repertoires in COVID-19. The method was immunoSEQ multiplex PCR; TCRdb's version includes in-frame clones alone and lacks a portion of them. The data show around 59,000 clones, approximately 90% seen once. Source material: peripheral blood. All receptors derive from a man aged 55 to 70 with acute or convalescent COVID-19.

V is TRBV30 and J is TRBJ1-2; TRBD1 matches at 7 bases. CDR3 size: 12 residues. Germline loops: CDR1 GTSNPN, CDR2 SVGIG (reference sequence). The ends lost 5 bases at V and 7 bases at J; junction bases unmatched: 7. This chain's CDR3 is CAWVNRGFGYTF. CDR3 bases: TGTGCCTGGGTGAACAGGGGCTTTGGCTACACCTTC.

The chain carries TRBV6-2 or TRBV6-3 and TRBJ1-3; 9 bases map to TRBD1. Looked up from germline, CDR1 is MNHEY and CDR2 is SVGEGT. V lost 4 bases to trimming and J lost 0 bases; unmatched junction nucleotides: 4. The CDR3 has 16 amino acids. DNA of the CDR3: TGTGCCAGCAGTTCCCCGGGACAGGGCTCTGGAAACACCATATATTTT. Its protein is CASSSPGQGSGNTIYF.

The V and J genes are TRBV11-3 and TRBJ1-4; D unclear. V lost 5 bases and J 3 bases, leaving 13 bases between the germline ends. This CDR3 is 15 amino acids long. CDR1 is SGHNT and CDR2 is YENEEA in the germline V gene. The CDR3 loop reads CASSPEVAANEKLFF. CDR3 bases: TGTGCCAGCAGCCCCGAGGTGGCAGCTAATGAAAAACTGTTTTTT.

This clone was seen more than once but under ten times. The V and J genes are TRBV9 and TRBJ2-3; 9 nucleotides agree with TRBD2. Germline V gene data show CDR1 as SGDLS and CDR2 as YYNGEE. With V trimmed by 3 bases and J by 2 bases, 4 bases remained unmatched. The CDR3 is 15 residues long. The CDR3, as DNA: TGTGCCAGCAGCGCTCTAGCGGGACCCACAGATACGCAGTATTTT. Translating gives CASSALAGPTDTQYF.

The chain employs TRBV5-1 and TRBJ1-2, with D maybe TRBD1 (5 bases). This CDR3 region has 15 residues. With 4 bases removed from V and 4 bases from J, the gap between germline ends came to 17 bases. Germline CDR1 and CDR2: SGHRS and YFSETQ. The CDR3 DNA sequence: TGCGCCAGCAGCCTTGGGGAGGGGACTTTCTATGGCTACACCTTC. Protein sequence: CASSLGEGTFYGYTF.

J is TRBJ1-6 and V is TRBV6-1; maybe TRBD1 (5 bases). V was trimmed by 0 bases and J by 10 bases, leaving 10 bases between them. The CDR3 has 14 residues. Germline V lookup: CDR1 MNHNS, CDR2 SASEGT. The DNA of the CDR3 is TGTGCCAGCAGTGAAGCGGTAGGGGAATCACCCCTCCACTTT. Translating it yields CASSEAVGESPLHF.